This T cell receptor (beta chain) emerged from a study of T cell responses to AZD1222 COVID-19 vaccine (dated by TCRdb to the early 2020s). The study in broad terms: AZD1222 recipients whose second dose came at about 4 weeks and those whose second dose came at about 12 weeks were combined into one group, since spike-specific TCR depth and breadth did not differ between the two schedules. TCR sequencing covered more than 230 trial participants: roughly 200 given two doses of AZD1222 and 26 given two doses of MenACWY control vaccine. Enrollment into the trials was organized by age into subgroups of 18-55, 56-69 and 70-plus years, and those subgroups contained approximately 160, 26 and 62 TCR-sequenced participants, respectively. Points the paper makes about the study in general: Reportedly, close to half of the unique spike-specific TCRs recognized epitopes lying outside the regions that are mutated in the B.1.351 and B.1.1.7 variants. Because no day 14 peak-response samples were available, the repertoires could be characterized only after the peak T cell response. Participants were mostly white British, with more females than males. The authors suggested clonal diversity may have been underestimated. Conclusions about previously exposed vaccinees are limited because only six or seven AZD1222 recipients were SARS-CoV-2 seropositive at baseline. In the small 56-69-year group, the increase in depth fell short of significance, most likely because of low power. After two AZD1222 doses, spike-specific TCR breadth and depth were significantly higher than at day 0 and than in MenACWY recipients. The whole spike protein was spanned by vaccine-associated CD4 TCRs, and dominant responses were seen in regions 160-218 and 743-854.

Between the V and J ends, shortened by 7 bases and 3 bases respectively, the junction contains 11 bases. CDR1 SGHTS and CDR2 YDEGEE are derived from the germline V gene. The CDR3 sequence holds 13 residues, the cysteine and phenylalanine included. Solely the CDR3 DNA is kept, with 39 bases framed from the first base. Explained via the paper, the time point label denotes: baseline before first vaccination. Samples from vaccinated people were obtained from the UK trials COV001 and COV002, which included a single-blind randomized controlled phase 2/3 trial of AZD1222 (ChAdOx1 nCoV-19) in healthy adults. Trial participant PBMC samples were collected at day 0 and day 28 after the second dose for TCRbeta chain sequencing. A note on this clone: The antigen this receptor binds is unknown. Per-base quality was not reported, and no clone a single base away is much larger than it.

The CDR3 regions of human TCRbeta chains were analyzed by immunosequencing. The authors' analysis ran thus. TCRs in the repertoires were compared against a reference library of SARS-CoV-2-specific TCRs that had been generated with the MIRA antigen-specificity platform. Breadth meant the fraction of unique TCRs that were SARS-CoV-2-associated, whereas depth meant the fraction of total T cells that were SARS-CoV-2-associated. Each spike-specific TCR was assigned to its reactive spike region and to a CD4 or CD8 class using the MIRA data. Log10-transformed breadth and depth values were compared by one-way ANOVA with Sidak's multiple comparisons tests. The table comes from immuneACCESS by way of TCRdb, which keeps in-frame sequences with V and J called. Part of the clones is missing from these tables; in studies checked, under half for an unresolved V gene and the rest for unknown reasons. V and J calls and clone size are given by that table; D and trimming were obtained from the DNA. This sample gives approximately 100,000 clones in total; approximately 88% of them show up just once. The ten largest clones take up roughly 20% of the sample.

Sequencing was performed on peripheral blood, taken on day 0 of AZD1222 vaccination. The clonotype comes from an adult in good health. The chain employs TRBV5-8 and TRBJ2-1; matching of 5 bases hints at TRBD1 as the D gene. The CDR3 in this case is CASEDSLYNEQFF. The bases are TGTGCCAGCGAAGACAGCCTCTACAATGAGCAGTTCTTC.